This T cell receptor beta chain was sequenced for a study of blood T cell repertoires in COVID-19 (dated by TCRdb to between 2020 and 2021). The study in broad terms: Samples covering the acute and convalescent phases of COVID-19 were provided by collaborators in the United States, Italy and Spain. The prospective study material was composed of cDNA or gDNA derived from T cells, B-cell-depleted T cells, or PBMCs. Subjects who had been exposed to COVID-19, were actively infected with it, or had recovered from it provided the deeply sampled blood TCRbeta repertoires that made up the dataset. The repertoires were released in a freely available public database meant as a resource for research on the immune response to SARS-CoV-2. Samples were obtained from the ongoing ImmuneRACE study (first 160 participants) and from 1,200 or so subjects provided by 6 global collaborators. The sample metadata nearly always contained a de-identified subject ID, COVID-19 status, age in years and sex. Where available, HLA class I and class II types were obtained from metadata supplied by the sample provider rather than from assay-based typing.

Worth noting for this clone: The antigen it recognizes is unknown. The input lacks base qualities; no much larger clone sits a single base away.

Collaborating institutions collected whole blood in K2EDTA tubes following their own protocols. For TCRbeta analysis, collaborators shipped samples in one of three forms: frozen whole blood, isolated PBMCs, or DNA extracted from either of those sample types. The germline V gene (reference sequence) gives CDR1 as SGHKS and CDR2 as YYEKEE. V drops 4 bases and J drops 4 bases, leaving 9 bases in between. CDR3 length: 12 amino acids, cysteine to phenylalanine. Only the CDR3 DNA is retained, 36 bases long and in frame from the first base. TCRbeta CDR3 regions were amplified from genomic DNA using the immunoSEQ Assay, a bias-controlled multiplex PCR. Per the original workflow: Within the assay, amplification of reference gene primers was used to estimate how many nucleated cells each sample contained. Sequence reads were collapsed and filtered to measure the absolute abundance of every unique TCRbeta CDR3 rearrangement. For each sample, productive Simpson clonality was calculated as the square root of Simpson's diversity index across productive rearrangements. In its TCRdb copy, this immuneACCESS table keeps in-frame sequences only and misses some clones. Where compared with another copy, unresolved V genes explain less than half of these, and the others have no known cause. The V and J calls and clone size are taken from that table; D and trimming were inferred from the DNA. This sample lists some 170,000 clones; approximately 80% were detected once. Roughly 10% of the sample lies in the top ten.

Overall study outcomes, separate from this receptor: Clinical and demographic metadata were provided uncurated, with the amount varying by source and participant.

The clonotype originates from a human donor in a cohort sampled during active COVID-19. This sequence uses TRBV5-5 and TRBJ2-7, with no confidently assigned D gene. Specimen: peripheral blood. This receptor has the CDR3 CASSDTTYEQYF. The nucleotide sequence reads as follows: TGTGCCAGCAGCGATACGACTTACGAGCAGTACTTC.